This T cell receptor (beta chain) was recovered during a study of PD-L1 blockade in urothelial cancer. Study information: Blood analyses occurred 3 weeks (second dose) and 6 weeks post treatment start. T cells were recovered from blood samples at a median of roughly 130,000. Study-wide findings and caveats: Durable-benefit cases showed more tumor-associated blood clone expansion at 3 weeks.

V was clipped by 2 bases and J by 1 base, with 3 bases between them. There are 13 residues in the CDR3. Germline-derived CDR1 and CDR2 are SGHTA and FQGTGA. Measured with immunoSEQ multiplex PCR; TCRdb has only the in-frame clones, and not every one. The sample lists fewer than 45,000 clones, almost 85% occurring once. Worth noting for this clone: Antigen unknown. The sample contains more than one DNA sequence encoding this CDR3.

The sequence came from a man aged 70-80 years with urothelial cancer. The specimen was PBMCs, collected around atezolizumab (anti-PD-L1) treatment. The chain uses TRBV7-3 and TRBJ1-5, with D uncertain. The CDR3 region is CASSLASNQPQHF. In DNA form, the CDR3 reads TGTGCCAGCAGCTTAGCGAGCAATCAGCCCCAGCATTTT.